These T cell receptor beta chains were read from a single sample in a study of HIV-infected patients and healthy controls. TCRdb redid the calling of the 5' RACE reads with MiXCR, one entry per CDR3 protein. Of approximately 10,000 distinct CDR3 sequences in the sample, approximately 7.9% were seen once. This specimen was blood, taken before antiretroviral therapy. These receptor sequences come from an adult with HIV infection. The donor label of this sample is uncertain. Each CDR3 is given with its conserved first and last residue. A D gene is named only where the DNA matches it firmly. The size of a clone is reported for some rows only, either as once, few or many, or as a class for expanded clones.

clone_size: many
j_call: TRBJ2-5
d_call: -
v_call: TRBV14
cdr3_nt: TGTGCCAGCAGATTACAGGGCCGAGAGACCCAGTACTTC
cdr3_aa: CASRLQGRETQYF

clone_size: many
j_call: TRBJ1-1
d_call: -
v_call: TRBV29-1
cdr3_nt: TGCAGCGTTGAAGAACGGGGGCGCAGGACTTTCTTT
cdr3_aa: CSVEERGRRTFF

clone_size: few
j_call: TRBJ1-3
d_call: -
v_call: TRBV28
cdr3_nt: TGTGCCAGCAGTTTAGGGGGCATCCCTAGCGGAGACACCATATATTTT
cdr3_aa: CASSLGGIPSGDTIYF

clone_size: few
j_call: TRBJ1-4
d_call: -
v_call: TRBV5-1
cdr3_nt: TGCGCCAGCAGCGACACGGAAAACGAAAAACTGTTTTTT
cdr3_aa: CASSDTENEKLFF

clone_size: many
j_call: TRBJ1-6
d_call: -
v_call: TRBV27
cdr3_nt: TGTGCCAGCAGCCTCAACTATAATTCACCCCTCCACTTT
cdr3_aa: CASSLNYNSPLHF

clone_size: large
j_call: TRBJ2-5
d_call: -
v_call: TRBV5-1
cdr3_nt: TGCGCCAGCAGCTTAGGGCAGAATACGCAAGAGACCCAGTACTTC
cdr3_aa: CASSLGQNTQETQYF

clone_size: few
j_call: TRBJ1-1
d_call: TRBD1
v_call: TRBV6-6
cdr3_nt: TGTGCCAGCAGGCAAGGACAGGGGAGGACTGAAGCTTTCTTT
cdr3_aa: CASRQGQGRTEAFF

clone_size: many
j_call: TRBJ2-1
d_call: TRBD2
v_call: TRBV5-1
cdr3_nt: TGCGCCAGCAGCTTGGGTTCTAGCGGGAGTACGAATGAGCAGTTCTTC
cdr3_aa: CASSLGSSGSTNEQFF

clone_size: many
j_call: TRBJ1-3
d_call: -
v_call: TRBV5-1
cdr3_nt: TGCGCCAGCAGCTTGGAGGCAGAAGGAAACACCATATATTTT
cdr3_aa: CASSLEAEGNTIYF

clone_size: many
j_call: TRBJ2-3
d_call: TRBD1
v_call: TRBV29-1
cdr3_nt: TGCAGCGTTGGTCAGGGGGTGTCAGATACGCAGTATTTT
cdr3_aa: CSVGQGVSDTQYF

clone_size: -
j_call: TRBJ1-1
d_call: -
v_call: TRBV5-4
cdr3_nt: TGTGCCAGCAGCCCCGGGCCACCGGGCCCGTTGAACACTGAAGCTTTCTTT
cdr3_aa: CASSPGPPGPLNTEAFF

clone_size: many
j_call: TRBJ2-1
d_call: -
v_call: TRBV6-5
cdr3_nt: TGTGCCAGCAGTTATATAGGTGCGTTCTCCTACAATGAGCAGTTCTTC
cdr3_aa: CASSYIGAFSYNEQFF

clone_size: -
j_call: TRBJ1-2
d_call: TRBD1
v_call: TRBV12-3/TRBV12-4
cdr3_nt: TGTGCCAGCAGCCTGGGCCAGGGGGATGGCTACACCTTC
cdr3_aa: CASSLGQGDGYTF

clone_size: many
j_call: TRBJ1-5
d_call: TRBD1
v_call: TRBV18
cdr3_nt: TGTGCCAGCTCACAAACCCCGACAGGGGGCGGGGATCAGCCCCAGCATTTT
cdr3_aa: CASSQTPTGGGDQPQHF

clone_size: many
j_call: TRBJ2-5
d_call: -
v_call: TRBV29-1
cdr3_nt: TGCAGCGTTGGGACTAACCAAGAGACCCAGTACTTC
cdr3_aa: CSVGTNQETQYF